Each of the 15 T cell receptor beta chains below was sequenced from the same sample in a study of a mutant IDH1 vaccine in newly diagnosed glioma. The repertoire was sequenced with immunoSEQ multiplex PCR; TCRdb's copy has only in-frame clones and lacks some. This sample yields about 50,000 clones, of which around 86% are seen a single time; roughly 2.4% belongs to the top ten. Time point of the sample: baseline, week 1 (first vaccination visit). Treatment reported: pre-vaccination baseline after standard-of-care therapy. This sample comprised PBMCs, obtained from a glioma patient treated with radiotherapy, temozolomide or both. The receptors shown here come from a middle-aged man with glioma.

The chain has TRBV28 and TRBJ2-7; 7 bases align to TRBD1. The ends lost 6 bases at V and 1 base at J; junction bases unmatched: 3. The CDR3 length is 13 residues. Germline CDR1 is MDHEN and CDR2 is SYDVKM. In nucleotides, the CDR3 is TGTGCCAGCAGGATACAGGGGTCCTACGAGCAGTACTTC. Translation gives CASRIQGSYEQYF.

The chain couples TRBV27 to TRBJ2-6; D is uncertain. Trimming pared 6 bases from V and 8 bases from J, leaving 14 bases between. Germline-derived CDR1 and CDR2 are MNHEY and SMNVEV (reference sequence). The CDR3 runs 14 residues. For the CDR3, the DNA is TGTGCCAGCAGCTCCTACTCCTTGACCAACGTCCTGACTTTC. Residues: CASSSYSLTNVLTF.

This clone was counted only a few times. Other DNA variants within this sample encode the same CDR3. The rearrangement links TRBV5-5 to TRBJ2-3; D is unresolved. Germline-derived CDR1 and CDR2 are SGHKS and YYEKEE (reference sequence). V lost 1 base, J lost 2 bases, and 8 bases lay in between. This CDR3 contains 14 residues. The CDR3 here is CASSLLRTTDTQYF. The CDR3 bases are TGTGCCAGCAGCTTGTTACGGACCACAGATACGCAGTATTTT.

This chain uses TRBV2 with TRBJ1-1, with 10 nucleotides matching TRBD1. Germline assignment: CDR1 SNHLY and CDR2 FYNNEI. This CDR3 has 13 residues. After removal of 9 bases from V and 6 bases from J, the junction contained 7 bases not matched to a gene. The CDR3 reads CARARDRGSEAFF. The CDR3 DNA reads as TGTGCCAGAGCCCGGGACAGGGGTTCTGAAGCTTTCTTT.

The chain links TRBV7-6 to TRBJ2-3; D is ambiguous. V lost 5 bases and J lost 1, with 13 bases in between. This CDR3 has 15 residues. Germline CDR1 reads SGHVS; CDR2 reads FNYEAQ. The CDR3 nucleotides are TGTGCCAGCAGCCCCGTCCGGCGGCGCACAGATACGCAGTATTTT. As protein: CASSPVRRRTDTQYF.

The V gene is TRBV13, the J gene TRBJ2-7; TRBD2 matches at 7 bases. The CDR3 length is 15 residues. J gave up 7 bases and V 2 bases, and 11 bases lay outside the gene matches. CDR1 and CDR2 (germline): PRHDT, FYEKMQ (reference sequence). The DNA of the CDR3 is TGTGCCAGCAGCTTAATCCGGGCGGGAGCCCAAGAGCAGTACTTC. Translation: CASSLIRAGAQEQYF.

J is TRBJ2-7 and V is TRBV11-2; D might be TRBD2 (5 bases). The CDR3 loop spans 15 amino acids. V gave up 5 bases and J gave up 4 bases, with 18 bases separating them. Germline V lookup: CDR1 SGHAT, CDR2 FQNNGV. The CDR3 spells CASSPTPGKNYEQYF. The CDR3 DNA follows: TGTGCCAGCAGCCCCACACCGGGAAAAAATTACGAGCAGTACTTC.

This rearrangement joins TRBV6-6 to TRBJ2-5; 13 bases are a match to TRBD2. This CDR3 region has 16 residues. V was clipped by 6 bases and J by 3 bases; unmatched bases: 7. The germline gives CDR1 MNHNY, CDR2 SVGAGI (reference sequence). The CDR3 region is CASRGGLAGIEETQYF. DNA for the CDR3: TGTGCCAGCAGGGGGGGACTAGCGGGGATAGAAGAGACCCAGTACTTC.

This chain uses TRBV5-1 with TRBJ2-7, with D tentatively TRBD1 (5 bases). The germline V gene has CDR1 SGHRS and CDR2 YFSETQ. The CDR3 length is 18 residues. The germline V and J ends were trimmed by 4 bases and 1 base, with 24 bases remaining between them. The CDR3, as DNA: TGCGCCAGCAGCCGATTAAGTCAGGGCCGGCGGAATTCCTACGAGCAGTACTTC. Its protein is CASSRLSQGRRNSYEQYF.

The chain carries TRBV13 and TRBJ2-5, with D possibly being TRBD1 or TRBD2 (5 bases each). This CDR3 region has 16 residues. Looked up from germline, CDR1 is PRHDT and CDR2 is FYEKMQ (reference sequence). Trimming took off 4 bases at V and 4 bases at J, with 19 bases between the two ends. The CDR3 spells CASSSTAGAERETQYF. CDR3 DNA sequence: TGTGCCAGCAGCTCCACTGCCGGGGCCGAGAGAGAGACCCAGTACTTC.

The chain combines TRBV6-5 with TRBJ1-5; D remains unclear. The CDR3 totals 13 residues. Germline V CDR1 and CDR2: MNHEY, SVGAGI. With 2 bases removed from V and 4 bases from J, the gap between germline ends came to 6 bases. CDR3 nucleotides: TGTGCCAGCAGTTACGTGAGTAATCAGCCCCAGCATTTT. This translates into CASSYVSNQPQHF.

The gene calls are TRBV5-8 and TRBJ2-3; D perhaps matches TRBD1 (6 bases). V was cut by 3 bases and J by 1 base, with 9 bases left in between. From germline, CDR1 is SGHTS and CDR2 YDEGEE. CDR3 length: 14 amino acids. The CDR3 loop reads CASSWAGGTDTQYF. In nucleotides, the CDR3 is TGTGCCAGCAGCTGGGCAGGGGGCACAGATACGCAGTATTTT.

V usage is TRBV5-1 and J usage is TRBJ2-7; 7 bases match TRBD2. Trimming at V came to 6 bases and at J to 3 bases, leaving 12 bases not matched to a gene. In germline, CDR1 is SGHRS, CDR2 YFSETQ. The CDR3 runs to 15 residues. The CDR3 DNA reads as TGCGCCAGCACCCCCGGGGGGTACCGGATCTACGAGCAGTACTTC. Translation: CASTPGGYRIYEQYF. Full variable domain (outside the CDR3, taken from reference TRBV5-1 and TRBJ2-7): KAGVTQTPRYLIKTRGQQVTLSCSPISGHRSVSWYQQTPGQGLQFLFEYFSETQRNKGNFPGRFSGRQFSNSRSEMNVSTLELGDSALYLCASTPGGYRIYEQYFGPGTRLTVT.

CDR3 residues: CASSVAAGSYEQYF. The CDR3 DNA is TGTGCCAGCAGCGTGGCGGCGGGCTCCTACGAGCAGTACTTC. The chain has TRBV9 and TRBJ2-7; TRBD2 is a possible D gene (5 bases). The V gene's germline CDR1 is SGDLS and CDR2 YYNGEE. Trimming stripped 2 bases from V and 0 bases from J, with 9 bases between. The CDR3 is made up of 14 amino acids.

This clone was recorded once. The V call is TRBV19, the J call TRBJ2-1; 7 bases align to TRBD1. The ends lost 6 bases at V and 0 bases at J; junction bases unmatched: 8. CDR3 length: 16 amino acids. The germline gives CDR1 LNHDA, CDR2 SQIVND (reference sequence). The CDR3 sequence is CASSVTGTPSYNEQFF. The CDR3 DNA follows: TGTGCCAGTAGCGTGACAGGGACCCCCTCCTACAATGAGCAGTTCTTC.